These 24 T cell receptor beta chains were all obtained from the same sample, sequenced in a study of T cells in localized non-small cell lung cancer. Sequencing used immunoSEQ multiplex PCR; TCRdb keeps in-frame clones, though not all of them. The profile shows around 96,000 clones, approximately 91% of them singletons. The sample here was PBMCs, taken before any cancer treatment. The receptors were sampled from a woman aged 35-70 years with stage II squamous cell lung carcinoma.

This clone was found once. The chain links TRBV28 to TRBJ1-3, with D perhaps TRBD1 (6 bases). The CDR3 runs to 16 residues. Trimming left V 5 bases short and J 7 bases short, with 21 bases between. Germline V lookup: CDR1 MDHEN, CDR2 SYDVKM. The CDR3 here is CASSAPGANIRNTIYF. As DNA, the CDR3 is TGTGCCAGCAGTGCTCCGGGGGCGAATATACGGAACACCATATATTTT.

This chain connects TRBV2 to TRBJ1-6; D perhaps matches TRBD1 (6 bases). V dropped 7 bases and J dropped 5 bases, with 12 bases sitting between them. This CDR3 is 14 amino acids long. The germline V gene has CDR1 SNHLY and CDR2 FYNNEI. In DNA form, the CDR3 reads TGTGCCAGCATTATGGACAGTAATAATTCACCCCTCCACTTT. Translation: CASIMDSNNSPLHF. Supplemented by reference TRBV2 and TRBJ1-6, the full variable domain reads EPEVTQTPSHQVTQMGQEVILRCVPISNHLYFYWYRQILGQKVEFLVSFYNNEISEKSEIFDDQFSVERPDGSNFTLKIRSTKLEDSAMYFCASIMDSNNSPLHFGNGTRLTVT.

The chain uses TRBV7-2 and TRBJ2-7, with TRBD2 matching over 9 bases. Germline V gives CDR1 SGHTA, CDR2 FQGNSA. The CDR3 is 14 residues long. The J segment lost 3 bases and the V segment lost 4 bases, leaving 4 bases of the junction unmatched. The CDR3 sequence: CASSSRAGGYEQYF. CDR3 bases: TGTGCCAGCAGCTCGAGAGCGGGAGGCTACGAGCAGTACTTC.

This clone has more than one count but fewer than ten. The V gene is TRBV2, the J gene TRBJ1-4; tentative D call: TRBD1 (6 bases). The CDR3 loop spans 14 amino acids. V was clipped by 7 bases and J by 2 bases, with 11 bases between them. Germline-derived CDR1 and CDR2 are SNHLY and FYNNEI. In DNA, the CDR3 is TGTGCCAGCAACCGACAGGCCACTAATGAAAAACTGTTTTTT. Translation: CASNRQATNEKLFF.

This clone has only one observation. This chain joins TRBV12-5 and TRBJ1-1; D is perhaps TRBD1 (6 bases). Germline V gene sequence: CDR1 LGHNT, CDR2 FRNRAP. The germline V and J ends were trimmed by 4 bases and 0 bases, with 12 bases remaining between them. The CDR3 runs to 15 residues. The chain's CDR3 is CASGWGAGMNTEAFF. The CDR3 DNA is TGTGCTAGTGGTTGGGGGGCAGGGATGAACACTGAAGCTTTCTTT.

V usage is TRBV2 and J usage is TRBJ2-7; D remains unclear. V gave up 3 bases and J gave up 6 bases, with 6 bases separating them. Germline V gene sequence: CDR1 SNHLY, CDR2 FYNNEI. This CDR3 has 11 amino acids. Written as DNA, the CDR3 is TGTGCCAGCAGTGAGAGGTCCGAGCAGTACTTC. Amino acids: CASSERSEQYF.

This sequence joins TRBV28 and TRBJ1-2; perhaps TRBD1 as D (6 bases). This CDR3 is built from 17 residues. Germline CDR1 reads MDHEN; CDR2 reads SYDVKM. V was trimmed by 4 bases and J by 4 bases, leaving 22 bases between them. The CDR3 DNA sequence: TGTGCCAGCAGTTCACCCTTCGGGGGGGCCCAGAGCTATGGCTACACCTTC. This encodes CASSSPFGGAQSYGYTF.

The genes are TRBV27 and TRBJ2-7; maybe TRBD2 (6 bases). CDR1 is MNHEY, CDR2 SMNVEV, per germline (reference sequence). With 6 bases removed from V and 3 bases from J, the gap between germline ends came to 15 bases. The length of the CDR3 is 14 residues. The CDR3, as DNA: TGTGCCAGCAGCGGGACTCGGTTGGGCTACGAGCAGTACTTC. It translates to CASSGTRLGYEQYF.

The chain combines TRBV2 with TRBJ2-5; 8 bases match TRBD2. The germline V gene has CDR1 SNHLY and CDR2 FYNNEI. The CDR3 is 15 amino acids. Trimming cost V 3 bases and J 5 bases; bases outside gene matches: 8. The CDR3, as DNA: TGTGCCAGCAGTGAGGTCCGGGGGGGGCAGGAGACCCAGTACTTC. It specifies CASSEVRGGQETQYF.

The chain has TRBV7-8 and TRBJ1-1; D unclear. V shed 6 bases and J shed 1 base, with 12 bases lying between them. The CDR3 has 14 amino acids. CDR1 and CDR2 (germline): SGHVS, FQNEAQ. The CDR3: CASRMVGWNTEAFF. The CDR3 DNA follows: TGTGCCAGCAGGATGGTAGGCTGGAACACTGAAGCTTTCTTT.

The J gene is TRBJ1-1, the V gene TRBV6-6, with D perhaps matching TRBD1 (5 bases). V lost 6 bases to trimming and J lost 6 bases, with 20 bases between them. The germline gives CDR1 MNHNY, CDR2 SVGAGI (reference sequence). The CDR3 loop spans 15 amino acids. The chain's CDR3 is CASSPTDSSRAEAFF. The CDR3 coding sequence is TGTGCCAGCAGCCCCACCGACAGTAGTCGGGCTGAAGCTTTCTTT.

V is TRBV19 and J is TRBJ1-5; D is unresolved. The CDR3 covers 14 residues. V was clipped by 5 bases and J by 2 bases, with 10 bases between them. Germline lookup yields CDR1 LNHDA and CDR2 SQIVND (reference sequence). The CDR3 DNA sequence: TGTGCCAGTAGTCTAAAGGGTGGCAATCAGCCCCAGCATTTT. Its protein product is CASSLKGGNQPQHF.

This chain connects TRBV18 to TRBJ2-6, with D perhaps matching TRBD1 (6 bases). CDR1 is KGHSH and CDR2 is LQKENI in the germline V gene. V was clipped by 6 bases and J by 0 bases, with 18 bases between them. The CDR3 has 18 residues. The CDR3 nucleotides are TGTGCCAGCTCTAGACAGGCGACAGATCTCTCTGGGGCCAACGTCCTGACTTTC. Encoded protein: CASSRQATDLSGANVLTF.

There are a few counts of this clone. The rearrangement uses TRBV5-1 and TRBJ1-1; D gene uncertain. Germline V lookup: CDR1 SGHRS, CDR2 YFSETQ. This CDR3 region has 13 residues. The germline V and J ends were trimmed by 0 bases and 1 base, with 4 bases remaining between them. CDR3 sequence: CASSLERNTEAFF. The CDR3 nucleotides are TGCGCCAGCAGCTTGGAGAGGAACACTGAAGCTTTCTTT.

CDR3 bases: TGTGCCGTGGGTACCTATGGCTACACCTTC. Translating gives CAVGTYGYTF. This sequence joins TRBV30 and TRBJ1-2, with D hard to call. Germline values: CDR1 GTSNPN, CDR2 SVGIG (reference sequence). CDR3 size: 10 residues. Trimming shortened V by 8 bases and J by 4 bases, and 8 bases separated the two germline ends.

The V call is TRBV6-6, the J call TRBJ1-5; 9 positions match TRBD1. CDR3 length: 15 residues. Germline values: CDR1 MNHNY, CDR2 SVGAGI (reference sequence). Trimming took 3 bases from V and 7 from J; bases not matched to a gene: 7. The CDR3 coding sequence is TGTGCCAGCAGTTATAGGGGACAGGGAGCCCAGCCCCAGCATTTT. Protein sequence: CASSYRGQGAQPQHF.

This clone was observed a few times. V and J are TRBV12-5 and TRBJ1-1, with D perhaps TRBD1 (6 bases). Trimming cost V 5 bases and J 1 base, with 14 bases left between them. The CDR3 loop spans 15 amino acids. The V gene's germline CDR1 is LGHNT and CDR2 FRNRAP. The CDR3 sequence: CASGPWTATNTEAFF. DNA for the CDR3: TGTGCTAGTGGTCCTTGGACAGCTACGAACACTGAAGCTTTCTTT.

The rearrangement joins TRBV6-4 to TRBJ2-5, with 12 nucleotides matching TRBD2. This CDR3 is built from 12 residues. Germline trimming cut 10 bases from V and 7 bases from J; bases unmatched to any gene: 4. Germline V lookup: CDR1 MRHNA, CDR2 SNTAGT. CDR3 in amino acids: CATRGLAGTQYF. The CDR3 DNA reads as TGTGCCACCCGGGGACTAGCGGGGACCCAGTACTTC.

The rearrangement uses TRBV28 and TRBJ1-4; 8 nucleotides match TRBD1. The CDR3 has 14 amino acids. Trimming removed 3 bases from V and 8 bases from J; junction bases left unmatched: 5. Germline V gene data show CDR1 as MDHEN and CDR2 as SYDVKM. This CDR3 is CASSFSGGLEKLFF. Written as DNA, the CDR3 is TGTGCCAGCAGTTTTTCAGGGGGCTTGGAAAAACTGTTTTTT.

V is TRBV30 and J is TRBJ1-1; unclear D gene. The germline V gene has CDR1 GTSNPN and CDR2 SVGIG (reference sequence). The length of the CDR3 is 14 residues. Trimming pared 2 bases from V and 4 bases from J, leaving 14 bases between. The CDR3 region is CAWSYPGFATEAFF. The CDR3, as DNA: TGTGCCTGGAGTTATCCGGGGTTCGCCACTGAAGCTTTCTTT.

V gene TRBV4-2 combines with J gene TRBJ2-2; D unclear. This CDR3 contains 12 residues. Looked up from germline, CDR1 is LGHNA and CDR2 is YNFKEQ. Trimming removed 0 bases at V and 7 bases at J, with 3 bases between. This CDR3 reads CASSQDFGELFF. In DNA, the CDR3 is TGTGCCAGCAGCCAAGATTTCGGGGAGCTGTTTTTT.

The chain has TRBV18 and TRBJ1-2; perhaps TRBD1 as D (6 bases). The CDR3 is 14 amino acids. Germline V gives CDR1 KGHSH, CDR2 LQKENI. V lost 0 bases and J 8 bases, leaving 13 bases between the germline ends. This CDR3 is CASSPPGGANGYTF. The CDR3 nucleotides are TGTGCCAGCTCACCACCGGGGGGGGCGAACGGCTACACCTTC.

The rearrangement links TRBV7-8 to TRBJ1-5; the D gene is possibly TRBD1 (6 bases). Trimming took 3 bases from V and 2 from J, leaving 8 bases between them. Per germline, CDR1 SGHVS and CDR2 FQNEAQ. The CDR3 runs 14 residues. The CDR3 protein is CASSFRQGNQPQHF. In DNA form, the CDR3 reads TGTGCCAGCAGCTTCCGACAGGGCAATCAGCCCCAGCATTTT.

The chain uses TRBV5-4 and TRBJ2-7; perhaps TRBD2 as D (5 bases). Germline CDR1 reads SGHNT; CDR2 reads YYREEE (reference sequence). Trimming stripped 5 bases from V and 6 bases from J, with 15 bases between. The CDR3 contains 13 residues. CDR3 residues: CASRDRGRGEQYF. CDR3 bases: TGTGCCAGCAGGGACCGTGGACGGGGCGAGCAGTACTTC.